This is a list of T cell receptor beta chains from one sample in a study of cytotoxic CD8 clonotypes in ibrutinib-treated CLL. Sequencing used immunoSEQ multiplex PCR; TCRdb keeps in-frame clones, though not all of them. The table has about 140,000 clones, 70% to 80% seen once; the top ten hold around a quarter. The specimen was PBMCs, collected after 12 months of ibrutinib treatment. These receptors were taken from a human donor with chronic lymphocytic leukemia. Both conserved end residues are part of each CDR3. Each record gives: V gene, D gene, clone size, J gene, CDR3 DNA, CDR3 protein. The D gene is left open where the match is weak. Where a row states a size, it is once, few, many or the class of an expanded clone; other rows omit it.

v_gene: TRBV11-1
d_gene: TRBD2
abundance: once
j_gene: TRBJ2-7
CDR3nt: TGTGCCAGCAGCTCCGGTAGCGGGACCACCTACGAGCAGTACTTC
CDR3aa: CASSSGSGTTYEQYF

v_gene: TRBV30
d_gene: .
abundance: .
j_gene: TRBJ2-5
CDR3nt: TGTGCCTGGAGTGGGTCAGGGCAAGAGACCCAGTACTTC
CDR3aa: CAWSGSGQETQYF

v_gene: TRBV13
d_gene: TRBD1
abundance: .
j_gene: TRBJ2-7
CDR3nt: TGTGCCAGCAGCTTGACGAGACAGGGGACCGAGCAGTACTTC
CDR3aa: CASSLTRQGTEQYF

v_gene: TRBV5-1
d_gene: TRBD1
abundance: few
j_gene: TRBJ2-7
CDR3nt: TGCGCCAGCAGCTTGGGGGGACAGGGCATGGGAGAGCAGTACTTC
CDR3aa: CASSLGGQGMGEQYF

v_gene: TRBV5-6
d_gene: TRBD1
abundance: .
j_gene: TRBJ2-7
CDR3nt: TGTGCCAGCAGCGCCTCCGGGACAGGGGGGACATACGAGCAGTACTTC
CDR3aa: CASSASGTGGTYEQYF

v_gene: TRBV13
d_gene: TRBD1
abundance: .
j_gene: TRBJ1-6
CDR3nt: TGTGCCAGCAGCTCCCGGGACAGGGGATATTCACCCCTCCACTTT
CDR3aa: CASSSRDRGYSPLHF

v_gene: TRBV11-2
d_gene: .
abundance: .
j_gene: TRBJ1-2
CDR3nt: TGTGCCAGCAGCCCCGGACAGTTTTCCGATCTCCGCTTTTGGGGCTACACCTTC
CDR3aa: CASSPGQFSDLRFWGYTF

v_gene: TRBV5-1
d_gene: .
abundance: .
j_gene: TRBJ2-7
CDR3nt: TGCGCCAGCAGCTTGGGTGGGTACGAGCAGTACTTC
CDR3aa: CASSLGGYEQYF

v_gene: TRBV27
d_gene: .
abundance: .
j_gene: TRBJ2-7
CDR3nt: TGTGCCAGCAGTTCGCTTTCCTTCGGGCCGTCATCCTACGAGCAGTACTTC
CDR3aa: CASSSLSFGPSSYEQYF

v_gene: TRBV29-1
d_gene: .
abundance: .
j_gene: TRBJ1-3
CDR3nt: TGCAGCGTTGTGCAGGGGCAGAACGAAGGAAACACCATATATTTT
CDR3aa: CSVVQGQNEGNTIYF

v_gene: TRBV9
d_gene: TRBD1
abundance: .
j_gene: TRBJ2-5
CDR3nt: TGTGCCAGCAGCGTAGCTCTCGGACAGGGGGAGACCCAGTACTTC
CDR3aa: CASSVALGQGETQYF

v_gene: TRBV27
d_gene: TRBD1
abundance: .
j_gene: TRBJ1-4
CDR3nt: TGTGCCAGCAGCCAAGGGACAGGTTTGGGTGAAAAACTGTTTTTT
CDR3aa: CASSQGTGLGEKLFF

v_gene: TRBV5-1
d_gene: .
abundance: few
j_gene: TRBJ2-3
CDR3nt: TGCGCCAGCAGCTTGGTGGCAGATACGCAGTATTTT
CDR3aa: CASSLVADTQYF

v_gene: TRBV4-1
d_gene: TRBD1
abundance: .
j_gene: TRBJ1-2
CDR3nt: TGCGCCAGCAGCCAAGACGGACAGGGTAACTATGGCTACACCTTC
CDR3aa: CASSQDGQGNYGYTF

v_gene: TRBV12-5
d_gene: .
abundance: .
j_gene: TRBJ2-7
CDR3nt: TGTGCTAGTGGTTTTTCCTACGAGCAGTACTTC
CDR3aa: CASGFSYEQYF

v_gene: TRBV6-7
d_gene: .
abundance: .
j_gene: TRBJ2-6
CDR3nt: TGTGCCACCCCCGGGGACCCCGGGGTATCTGGGGCCAACGTCCTGACTTTC
CDR3aa: CATPGDPGVSGANVLTF

v_gene: TRBV30
d_gene: .
abundance: .
j_gene: TRBJ1-1
CDR3nt: TGTGCCTGGAGTGTATGGGGAGCGGAAACTGAAGCTTTCTTT
CDR3aa: CAWSVWGAETEAFF

v_gene: TRBV5-5
d_gene: TRBD1
abundance: .
j_gene: TRBJ1-1
CDR3nt: TGTGCCAGCAGCTTGCCTCCGGGACAGCTGAACACTGAAGCTTTCTTT
CDR3aa: CASSLPPGQLNTEAFF

v_gene: TRBV27
d_gene: .
abundance: .
j_gene: TRBJ2-1
CDR3nt: TGTGCCAGCTCGGCGGACAGCTCCTACAATGAGCAGTTCTTC
CDR3aa: CASSADSSYNEQFF

v_gene: TRBV30
d_gene: TRBD2
abundance: .
j_gene: TRBJ2-7
CDR3nt: TGTGCCTGGGATGGGGGGGGCGAGCAGTACTTC
CDR3aa: CAWDGGGEQYF

v_gene: TRBV15
d_gene: .
abundance: .
j_gene: TRBJ1-4
CDR3nt: TGTGCCACCAGCAGCCCAGGGAGGGGTGAAAAACTGTTTTTT
CDR3aa: CATSSPGRGEKLFF

v_gene: TRBV7-9
d_gene: .
abundance: .
j_gene: TRBJ2-3
CDR3nt: TGTGCCAGCATGGGGACACGAGATACGCAGTATTTT
CDR3aa: CASMGTRDTQYF

v_gene: TRBV27
d_gene: .
abundance: .
j_gene: TRBJ1-2
CDR3nt: TGTGCCAGCAGTATGGACACACGGGGTAACTATGGCTACACCTTC
CDR3aa: CASSMDTRGNYGYTF

v_gene: TRBV19
d_gene: TRBD2
abundance: .
j_gene: TRBJ2-3
CDR3nt: TGTGCCAGTAGTCTCAGGGAGGGTAGCACAGATACGCAGTATTTT
CDR3aa: CASSLREGSTDTQYF

v_gene: TRBV19
d_gene: .
abundance: .
j_gene: TRBJ2-3
CDR3nt: TGTGCCAGTCAGCGGCAACTCTCAGATACGCAGTATTTT
CDR3aa: CASQRQLSDTQYF

v_gene: TRBV29-1
d_gene: .
abundance: .
j_gene: TRBJ1-2
CDR3nt: TGCAGCTTATCGGACACGGACTCCTATGGCTACACCTTC
CDR3aa: CSLSDTDSYGYTF

v_gene: TRBV6-1
d_gene: TRBD2
abundance: .
j_gene: TRBJ2-3
CDR3nt: TGTGCCAGCAGTCTAGCGGGGAGCACAGATACGCAGTATTTT
CDR3aa: CASSLAGSTDTQYF

v_gene: TRBV10-3
d_gene: .
abundance: .
j_gene: TRBJ2-7
CDR3nt: TGTGCCATCAGTGGCAAGTCCGCCTACGAGCAGTACTTC
CDR3aa: CAISGKSAYEQYF

v_gene: TRBV7-8
d_gene: TRBD1
abundance: .
j_gene: TRBJ1-5
CDR3nt: TGTGCCAGCAGCCATCAGACAGGGGGATATAGCAATCAGCCCCAGCATTTT
CDR3aa: CASSHQTGGYSNQPQHF

v_gene: TRBV4-1
d_gene: TRBD1
abundance: .
j_gene: TRBJ1-5
CDR3nt: TGCGCCAGCAGCCAAGATCGCGGGACAGGTAGACATCAGCCCCAGCATTTT
CDR3aa: CASSQDRGTGRHQPQHF

v_gene: TRBV9
d_gene: .
abundance: .
j_gene: TRBJ1-2
CDR3nt: TGTGCCAGCAGCGTGACACCAACGGGAGGCTACACCTTC
CDR3aa: CASSVTPTGGYTF

v_gene: TRBV19
d_gene: .
abundance: .
j_gene: TRBJ1-2
CDR3nt: TGTGCCAGTAGTTTAGGGCTAGTCGACTACACCTTC
CDR3aa: CASSLGLVDYTF

v_gene: TRBV2
d_gene: .
abundance: .
j_gene: TRBJ2-5
CDR3nt: TGTGCCAGCAGTGAAGCGCCCGGCGGGACCCAGTACTTC
CDR3aa: CASSEAPGGTQYF

v_gene: TRBV5-1
d_gene: .
abundance: few
j_gene: TRBJ2-2
CDR3nt: TGCGCCAGCTCCCGATTAGGGGATGACACCGGGGAGCTGTTTTTT
CDR3aa: CASSRLGDDTGELFF

v_gene: TRBV4-2
d_gene: TRBD1
abundance: .
j_gene: TRBJ2-7
CDR3nt: TGTGCCAGCAGCTTAGGCTCAGGGGGCATCTCCTACGAGCAGTACTTC
CDR3aa: CASSLGSGGISYEQYF

v_gene: TRBV7-2
d_gene: TRBD2
abundance: .
j_gene: TRBJ2-3
CDR3nt: TGTGCCAGCAGCCCCTGGACTAGCGGCACAGATACGCAGTATTTT
CDR3aa: CASSPWTSGTDTQYF

v_gene: TRBV2
d_gene: .
abundance: .
j_gene: TRBJ2-7
CDR3nt: TGTGCCAGCAGCCAGAGTACGGGACTCTACGAGCAGTACTTC
CDR3aa: CASSQSTGLYEQYF

v_gene: TRBV19
d_gene: .
abundance: .
j_gene: TRBJ2-5
CDR3nt: TGTGCCAGTATGAAGCAGGGGCGCGAAGAGACCCAGTACTTC
CDR3aa: CASMKQGREETQYF

v_gene: TRBV7-3
d_gene: .
abundance: .
j_gene: TRBJ2-2
CDR3nt: TGTGCCAGCAGCCCCCGCGCGGGAATGGCTACCGGGGAGCTGTTTTTT
CDR3aa: CASSPRAGMATGELFF

v_gene: TRBV19
d_gene: TRBD1
abundance: .
j_gene: TRBJ2-1
CDR3nt: TGTGCCAGTAGGGACAGGACGGGCATCAATGAGCAGTTCTTC
CDR3aa: CASRDRTGINEQFF

v_gene: TRBV7-2
d_gene: .
abundance: once
j_gene: TRBJ2-7
CDR3nt: TGTGCCAGCAGCTGGACCTACTACGAGCAGTACTTC
CDR3aa: CASSWTYYEQYF

v_gene: TRBV15
d_gene: TRBD2
abundance: .
j_gene: TRBJ2-1
CDR3nt: TGTGCCACCAGCAGACCGGGACTAGCGGGATACAATGAGCAGTTCTTC
CDR3aa: CATSRPGLAGYNEQFF

v_gene: TRBV5-1
d_gene: .
abundance: .
j_gene: TRBJ2-7
CDR3nt: TGCGCCAGCAGCTTTGGGTCCTCCTACGAGCAGTACTTC
CDR3aa: CASSFGSSYEQYF

v_gene: TRBV7-9
d_gene: .
abundance: .
j_gene: TRBJ2-1
CDR3nt: TGTGCCAGCAGCTTGAGGGCAGAAAGCCCTGAGCAGTTCTTC
CDR3aa: CASSLRAESPEQFF

v_gene: TRBV27
d_gene: .
abundance: once
j_gene: TRBJ1-3
CDR3nt: TGTGCCAGCAGTTTACGGGGGCCTGGAAACACCATATATTTT
CDR3aa: CASSLRGPGNTIYF

v_gene: TRBV7-9
d_gene: .
abundance: .
j_gene: TRBJ2-2
CDR3nt: TGTGCCAGCAGCCTAAGTGCGGACACCGGGGAGCTGTTTTTT
CDR3aa: CASSLSADTGELFF

v_gene: TRBV7-2
d_gene: TRBD1
abundance: .
j_gene: TRBJ2-7
CDR3nt: TGTGCCAGCAGCCCCCCCAACAGGGGTCACGAGCAGTACTTC
CDR3aa: CASSPPNRGHEQYF

v_gene: TRBV28
d_gene: .
abundance: .
j_gene: TRBJ1-3
CDR3nt: TGTGCCAGCAGTCGAAGCGGGACACTCTCTGGAAACACCATATATTTT
CDR3aa: CASSRSGTLSGNTIYF

v_gene: TRBV5-1
d_gene: TRBD2
abundance: .
j_gene: TRBJ2-1
CDR3nt: TGCGCCAGCAGCTTGCCCTTAGCGGGTCCCGGCAATGAGCAGTTCTTC
CDR3aa: CASSLPLAGPGNEQFF

v_gene: TRBV11-2
d_gene: .
abundance: .
j_gene: TRBJ1-1
CDR3nt: TGTGCCAGCAGCTTTGTGATAAATGAAGCTTTCTTT
CDR3aa: CASSFVINEAFF

v_gene: TRBV28
d_gene: .
abundance: .
j_gene: TRBJ1-2
CDR3nt: TGTGCCAGCAGTACGACAGCCTATGGCTACACCTTC
CDR3aa: CASSTTAYGYTF

v_gene: TRBV12-5
d_gene: TRBD1
abundance: .
j_gene: TRBJ1-3
CDR3nt: TGTGCTAGTGGTTTCGGACAGGGTGGAGGAAACACCATATATTTT
CDR3aa: CASGFGQGGGNTIYF

v_gene: TRBV14
d_gene: TRBD1
abundance: .
j_gene: TRBJ2-7
CDR3nt: TGTGCCAGCAGCCTGGGACAGGGGCTCGGCGAGCAGTACTTC
CDR3aa: CASSLGQGLGEQYF

v_gene: TRBV5-8
d_gene: .
abundance: .
j_gene: TRBJ2-5
CDR3nt: TGTGCCAGCAGCTTGGTAAAGCAGGGATTAAGCCAAGAGACCCAGTACTTC
CDR3aa: CASSLVKQGLSQETQYF

v_gene: TRBV13
d_gene: TRBD2
abundance: few
j_gene: TRBJ2-2
CDR3nt: TGTGCCAGCAGCTTAGCATCTAGCGGATACACCGGGGAGCTGTTTTTT
CDR3aa: CASSLASSGYTGELFF

v_gene: TRBV11-3
d_gene: .
abundance: .
j_gene: TRBJ2-7
CDR3nt: TGTGCCAGCAGCTTAGCTCCGTCAGGCGAGCAGTACTTC
CDR3aa: CASSLAPSGEQYF

v_gene: TRBV27
d_gene: .
abundance: .
j_gene: TRBJ1-2
CDR3nt: TGTGCCAGCAAGACCAGGGCTTCTGACTATGGCTACACCTTC
CDR3aa: CASKTRASDYGYTF

v_gene: TRBV19
d_gene: TRBD2
abundance: .
j_gene: TRBJ2-3
CDR3nt: TGTGCCAGTAGTATAGAAGGTCGACTAGCGGGGGACTCCACAGATACGCAGTATTTT
CDR3aa: CASSIEGRLAGDSTDTQYF

v_gene: TRBV7-2
d_gene: .
abundance: .
j_gene: TRBJ2-3
CDR3nt: TGTGCCAGCAGCCAGGGCGCAGATACGCAGTATTTT
CDR3aa: CASSQGADTQYF

v_gene: TRBV6-4
d_gene: TRBD2
abundance: .
j_gene: TRBJ2-6
CDR3nt: TGTGCCAGCAGTGAAACGGGGGGCTCTGGGGCCAACGTCCTGACTTTC
CDR3aa: CASSETGGSGANVLTF